A single sample gave rise to the 20 T cell receptor beta chains below, sequenced in a study of blood T cell repertoires in COVID-19. Here immunoSEQ multiplex PCR was the method, and the copy in TCRdb shows in-frame clones only, minus some. The sample lists a few hundred thousand clones, 88% seen once, with roughly 14% in the top ten. What was sequenced was PBMCs or T cells enriched from blood (not recorded which). These receptors all come from a woman in her forties or fifties with acute COVID-19.

The gene calls are TRBV3-1 (or the pseudogene TRBV3-2) and TRBJ2-1; TRBD2 is a possible D gene (5 bases). CDR3 length equals 15 residues. V lost 0 bases and J 8 bases, leaving 14 bases between the germline ends. CDR1 is LGHDT and CDR2 is YNNKEL in the germline V gene (reference sequence). The CDR3 bases are TGTGCCAGCAGCCAAGACAAGAAGAGGGCCGATGAGCAGTTCTTC. It yields the protein CASSQDKKRADEQFF.

The CDR3 spells CASSFRAGSSYEQYF. The CDR3, as DNA: TGTGCCAGCAGTTTTCGGGCGGGGTCCTCCTACGAGCAGTACTTC. This chain uses TRBV27 with TRBJ2-7, with a possible D match to TRBD2 (6 bases). The CDR3 is 15 residues long. Germline V gene data show CDR1 as MNHEY and CDR2 as SMNVEV (reference sequence). Trimming cost V 3 bases and J 0 bases, with 12 bases left between them.

This clone was seen just once. The chain employs TRBV5-6 and TRBJ1-6; D may be TRBD1 (5 bases). Trimming removed 1 base from V and 9 bases from J, with 14 bases in between. The CDR3 consists of 15 residues. From germline, CDR1 is SGHDT and CDR2 YYEEEE. The CDR3, as DNA: TGTGCCAGCAGCTTGAAGGGGCGCGGGGTTTCACCCCTCCACTTT. As protein: CASSLKGRGVSPLHF.

The chain uses TRBV2 and TRBJ2-2, with D tentatively TRBD1 (5 bases). The CDR3 loop spans 13 amino acids. Trimming pared 7 bases from V and 6 bases from J, leaving 12 bases between. Germline V lookup: CDR1 SNHLY, CDR2 FYNNEI. CDR3 in amino acids: CASKGQGPGELFF. CDR3 nucleotide sequence: TGTGCCAGCAAGGGTCAGGGTCCCGGGGAGCTGTTTTTT.

The V gene is TRBV6-2 or TRBV6-3, the J gene TRBJ2-1; no clear D gene. This CDR3 spans 16 amino acids. Looked up from germline, CDR1 is MNHEY and CDR2 is SVGEGT. Trimming pared 0 bases from V and 4 bases from J, leaving 13 bases between. The DNA of the CDR3 is TGTGCCAGCAGTTACTCGTCCATTAGCAGTTACAATGAGCAGTTCTTC. The encoded protein is CASSYSSISSYNEQFF.

In this sample, this clone turned up once. V gene TRBV9 combines with J gene TRBJ2-1; D possibly corresponds to TRBD2 (5 bases). The germline CDR1 and CDR2 sequences are SGDLS and YYNGEE. V was clipped by 0 bases and J by 8 bases, with 12 bases between them. The CDR3 loop spans 14 amino acids. DNA for the CDR3: TGTGCCAGCAGCGTAGAAACTAGTTCTCATGAGCAGTTCTTC. Translating it yields CASSVETSSHEQFF.

The rearrangement links TRBV2 to TRBJ2-1, with D uncertain. The CDR3 runs 16 residues. Trimming removed 2 bases from V and 8 bases from J, with 19 bases in between. Germline V lookup: CDR1 SNHLY, CDR2 FYNNEI. The CDR3 protein is CASSEMMSRRFHEQFF. CDR3 in DNA: TGTGCCAGCAGTGAAATGATGTCTAGACGGTTCCATGAGCAGTTCTTC.

This rearrangement joins TRBV25-1 to TRBJ1-6; D is ambiguous. The length of the CDR3 is 16 residues. Per the germline V gene, CDR1 is MGHDK and CDR2 is SYGVNS. V lost 6 bases to trimming and J lost 9 bases, with 21 bases between them. The CDR3 DNA follows: TGTGCCAGCAGCCGAATCCGGGTCTGTGGGAGTTCACCCCTCCACTTT. Protein sequence: CASSRIRVCGSSPLHF.

This clone was recorded once. This rearrangement joins TRBV5-1 to TRBJ1-4; a possible D gene is TRBD1 (5 bases). Germline V gene lookup returns CDR1 SGHRS and CDR2 YFSETQ. V was cut by 4 bases and J by 8 bases, with 12 bases left in between. The CDR3 sequence is 13 residues long. The CDR3 protein is CASSPTAGEKLFF. Here the CDR3 DNA reads TGCGCCAGCAGCCCGACAGCTGGGGAAAAACTGTTTTTT. Full variable domain (outside the CDR3, taken from reference TRBV5-1 and TRBJ1-4): KAGVTQTPRYLIKTRGQQVTLSCSPISGHRSVSWYQQTPGQGLQFLFEYFSETQRNKGNFPGRFSGRQFSNSRSEMNVSTLELGDSALYLCASSPTAGEKLFFGSGTQLSVL.

The chain links TRBV29-1 to TRBJ2-1; 14 bases map to TRBD2. Trimming cost V 2 bases and J 9 bases; bases outside gene matches: 3. The CDR3 length is 14 residues. CDR1 is SQVTM and CDR2 is ANQGSEA in the germline V gene. CDR3: CSVERTSGGSEQFF. In nucleotides, the CDR3 is TGCAGCGTTGAAAGGACTAGCGGGGGGAGTGAGCAGTTCTTC.

The V call is TRBV7-2, the J call TRBJ2-7; TRBD2 matches 14 bases. In germline, CDR1 is SGHTA, CDR2 FQGNSA. The CDR3 is made up of 19 amino acids. V trimming: 2 bases; J trimming: 3 bases; junction bases outside the gene matches: 12. The CDR3 reads CASSLQNSVGTSGSYEQYF. The CDR3 DNA sequence: TGTGCCAGCAGCTTACAAAATAGTGTGGGGACTAGCGGGAGCTACGAGCAGTACTTC. Supplemented by reference TRBV7-2 and TRBJ2-7, the full variable domain reads GAGVSQSPSNKVTEKGKDVELRCDPISGHTALYWYRQSLGQGLEFLIYFQGNSAPDKSGLPSDRFSAERTGGSVSTLTIQRTQQEDSAVYLCASSLQNSVGTSGSYEQYFGPGTRLTVT.

The chain couples TRBV30 to TRBJ1-1; 8 positions match TRBD1. Germline CDR1 is GTSNPN and CDR2 is SVGIG (reference sequence). V was clipped by 5 bases and J by 4 bases; unmatched bases: 6. This CDR3 contains 13 residues. CDR3 DNA sequence: TGTGCCTGGTCGGACAGGGAAGGCACTGAAGCTTTCTTT. Its protein product is CAWSDREGTEAFF.

This chain uses TRBV30 with TRBJ2-7, with TRBD1 matching over 8 bases. Germline CDR1 and CDR2: GTSNPN and SVGIG (reference sequence). With 4 bases clipped from V and 7 bases from J, the junction kept 12 bases outside the gene matches. This CDR3 has 14 amino acids. The CDR3 loop is CAWNRQGYGFEQYF. The CDR3 region has the DNA TGTGCCTGGAATCGACAGGGGTATGGATTTGAGCAGTACTTC.

V gene TRBV30 combines with J gene TRBJ2-2; 9 bases are shared with TRBD2. V lost 2 bases and J lost 5; bases outside the gene matches: 6. The germline gives CDR1 GTSNPN, CDR2 SVGIG (reference sequence). This CDR3 is built from 15 residues. The CDR3 here is CAWSLRLAGTGELFF. The CDR3 nucleotides read TGTGCCTGGAGTCTCCGGCTAGCGGGAACCGGGGAGCTGTTTTTT.

This clone showed up just once. The V gene is TRBV9, the J gene TRBJ2-6, with D possibly matching TRBD1 (6 bases). The CDR3 totals 17 residues. V lost 0 bases to trimming and J lost 0 bases, with 10 bases between them. From germline, CDR1 is SGDLS and CDR2 YYNGEE. For the CDR3, the DNA is TGTGCCAGCAGCGTAGGACAGGCGAGCTCTGGGGCCAACGTCCTGACTTTC. Its translation is CASSVGQASSGANVLTF. The whole variable domain, remainder taken from reference TRBV9 and TRBJ2-6, is DSGVTQTPKHLITATGQRVTLRCSPRSGDLSVYWYQQSLDQGLQFLIQYYNGEERAKGNILERFSAQQFPDLHSELNLSSLELGDSALYFCASSVGQASSGANVLTFGAGSRLTVL.

This clone was observed a single time. V is TRBV18 and J is TRBJ2-7; D possibly corresponds to TRBD2 (5 bases). CDR1 is KGHSH and CDR2 is LQKENI in the germline V gene. Between the trimmed V and J ends, which lost 9 bases and 3 bases, there was a span of 15 bases. CDR3 size: 13 residues. Here the CDR3 DNA reads TGTGCCAGTCATACCGGACGGGACTACGAGCAGTACTTC. Translated, it gives CASHTGRDYEQYF.

The gene calls are TRBV7-2 and TRBJ2-5; no firm D call. The V end lost 2 bases, the J end lost 2 bases, and 9 bases lay between the germline ends. The CDR3 is 14 residues long. Germline V lookup: CDR1 SGHTA, CDR2 FQGNSA. The CDR3 DNA is TGTGCCAGCAGCTTATATGCAGTACAAGAGACCCAGTACTTC. Translating it yields CASSLYAVQETQYF.

The rearrangement links TRBV28 to TRBJ2-3; the match to TRBD1 covers 7 bases. The CDR3 runs to 16 residues. V gave up 6 bases and J gave up 1 base; unmatched junction bases: 10. Germline V gives CDR1 MDHEN, CDR2 SYDVKM. The DNA for the CDR3 is TGTGCCAGCAGCTCACGACAGGGAGCGGGCACAGATACGCAGTATTTT. Amino acid sequence: CASSSRQGAGTDTQYF.

V is TRBV18 and J is TRBJ1-3; 7 bases map to TRBD1. Germline CDR1 KGHSH, CDR2 LQKENI. The CDR3 runs 16 residues. Trimming cost V 6 bases and J 0 bases; bases outside gene matches: 8. CDR3: CASSDSTGDSGNTIYF. The CDR3 bases are TGTGCCAGCTCTGATTCTACAGGGGACTCTGGAAACACCATATATTTT.

This clone was seen a single time. The V gene is TRBV28, the J gene TRBJ2-1; maybe TRBD2 (6 bases). Germline assignment: CDR1 MDHEN and CDR2 SYDVKM. This CDR3 region has 11 residues. Trimming cost V 8 bases and J 9 bases, with 11 bases left between them. CDR3 loop: CASVWGGEQFF. CDR3 coding DNA: TGTGCCAGCGTTTGGGGAGGTGAGCAGTTCTTC.